This T cell receptor (beta chain) was captured by sequencing in a study of OX40 agonist ivuxolimab in advanced cancers. Measured with immunoSEQ multiplex PCR; TCRdb has only the in-frame clones, and not every one. The sample shows about 64,000 clones, approximately 90% of them seen only once. Trimming cost V 1 base and J 5 bases; bases outside gene matches: 2. CDR1 SQVTM and CDR2 ANQGSEA come from the germline V gene. The CDR3 runs 13 residues. V is TRBV29-1 and J is TRBJ2-7; the match to TRBD1 covers 10 bases. This specimen consisted of CD4+ or CD8+ T cells sorted from blood, obtained in a trial of the OX40 agonist ivuxolimab. This clonotype was sampled from an adult with an advanced solid tumor such as melanoma, head and neck, liver or kidney cancer. CDR3 loop: CSVEGTGGNEQYF. The CDR3 DNA sequence: TGCAGCGTTGAAGGGACAGGGGGTAACGAGCAGTACTTC.